This T cell receptor beta chain derives from a study of a mutant IDH1 vaccine in newly diagnosed glioma. The time point is: week 5, during vaccination. A 20-mer mutant IDH1 peptide at 300 ug was injected subcutaneously with topical imiquimod. Germline CDR1 reads KGHSY; CDR2 reads FQNENV. The CDR3 loop spans 13 amino acids. Clones were read by immunoSEQ multiplex PCR, and TCRdb kept only the in-frame ones, dropping some. The repertoire holds more than 55,000 clones, with roughly 82% as singletons. Comments on this clone: Its antigen remains unidentified. The junction does not match germline at one end; this may be a read error.

This clonotype was obtained from a woman aged 18-29 years with glioma. Some clones in this sample may be carry-over from other donors' samples. This material consisted of PBMCs, taken from a glioma patient whose treatment included an IDH1 peptide vaccine. This chain links TRBV16 with TRBJ1-4; the D gene is possibly TRBD1 (6 bases). CDR3 bases: TGTGCCAGCAGCCAATTGGGGACAAAAAATCTGTTTTTT. Its translation: CASSQLGTKNLFF.